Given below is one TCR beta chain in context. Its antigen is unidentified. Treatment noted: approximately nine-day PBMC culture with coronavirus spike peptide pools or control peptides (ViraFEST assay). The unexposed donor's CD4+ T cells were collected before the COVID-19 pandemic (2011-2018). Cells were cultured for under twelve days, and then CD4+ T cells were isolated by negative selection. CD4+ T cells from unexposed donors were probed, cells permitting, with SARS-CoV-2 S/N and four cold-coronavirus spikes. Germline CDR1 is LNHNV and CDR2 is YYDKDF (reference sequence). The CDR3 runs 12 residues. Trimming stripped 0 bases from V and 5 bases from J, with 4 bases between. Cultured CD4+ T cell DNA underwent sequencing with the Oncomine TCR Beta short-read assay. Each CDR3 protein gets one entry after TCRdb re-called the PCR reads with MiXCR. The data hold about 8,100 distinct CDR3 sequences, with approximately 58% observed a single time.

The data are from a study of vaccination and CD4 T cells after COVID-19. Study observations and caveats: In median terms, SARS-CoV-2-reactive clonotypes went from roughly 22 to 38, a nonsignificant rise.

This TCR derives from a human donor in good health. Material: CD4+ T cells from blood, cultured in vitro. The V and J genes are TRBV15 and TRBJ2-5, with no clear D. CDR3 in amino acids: CATSREGETQYF. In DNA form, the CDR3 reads TGTGCCACCAGCAGAGAAGGGGAGACCCAGTACTTC.